This TCR beta chain was obtained from a study of Graves' ophthalmopathy and Graves' hyperthyroidism. Exclusion applied to patients with other autoimmune diseases, uncontrolled infections, pregnancy or lactation. The CDR3 consists of 15 residues. Germline CDR1 reads MNHNS; CDR2 reads SASEGT. The V end lost 6 bases, the J end lost 2 bases, and 16 bases lay between the germline ends. Amplifying from RNA transcripts, the study obtained TCR beta CDR3 regions. In the first round, RT-PCR was carried out with HTBI primers, and a multiplex PCR formed the second round. TCRdb independently ran MiXCR on the multiplex PCR reads; one entry per CDR3 protein. In the table there are about 180,000 distinct CDR3 sequences, roughly 37% of which are singletons. Whole-study results and caveats: Researchers report that a 13-signature model separated ophthalmopathy from stable hyperthyroidism, posting around 86% sensitivity and 75% to 84% specificity. It was with approximately 70% sensitivity and about 72% specificity that the model predicted ophthalmopathy progression.

This clonotype was seen at least ten times. As yet, its antigen is unknown. Sequencing input: peripheral blood. The TCR comes from a woman in her 40s with Graves' ophthalmopathy. The chain is built from TRBV6-1 and TRBJ1-1; TRBD1 is a possible D gene (5 bases). The DNA for the CDR3 is TGTGCCAGCAGACTCCCGGGGCAGTTCAACACTGAAGCTTTCTTT. Amino acid sequence: CASRLPGQFNTEAFF.